This entry lists 25 T cell receptor beta chains sequenced from one sample in a study of Ad26.COV2.S vaccination and SARS-CoV-2 variants. Some clones are missing from TCRdb's copy, which holds only in-frame ones; the method was immunoSEQ multiplex PCR. The sample carries roughly 92,000 clones, 82% recorded once. This sample comprised peripheral blood, obtained after recovery from COVID-19. All receptors derive from a human donor who had recovered from COVID-19.

The chain carries TRBV7-9 and TRBJ2-4; D is undetermined. This CDR3 has 14 residues. V was shortened by 3 bases and J by 0 bases, with 6 bases between the two germline ends. Germline V CDR1 and CDR2: SEHNR, FQNEAQ (reference sequence). DNA of the CDR3: TGTGCCAGCAGCTTGGGTCTAGCCAAAAACATTCAGTACTTC. This gives the protein CASSLGLAKNIQYF.

This sequence joins TRBV19 and TRBJ2-1, with TRBD2 identical over 11 bases. There are 17 residues in the CDR3. Trimming at V came to 2 bases and at J to 3 bases, leaving 6 bases not matched to a gene. CDR1 is LNHDA and CDR2 is SQIVND in the germline V gene (reference sequence). The CDR3 sequence: CASSISGTSGYYNEQFF. CDR3 nucleotide sequence: TGTGCCAGTAGTATATCCGGGACTAGCGGCTACTACAATGAGCAGTTCTTC.

This chain uses TRBV7-8 with TRBJ2-7; D is ambiguous. The germline V gene has CDR1 SGHVS and CDR2 FQNEAQ. V gave up 3 bases and J gave up 2 bases, with 14 bases separating them. This CDR3 has 15 amino acids. The CDR3 loop is CASSFLGGLTYEQYF. The CDR3 DNA reads as TGTGCCAGCAGCTTCTTGGGTGGCCTTACCTACGAGCAGTACTTC.

The chain carries TRBV19 and TRBJ1-2; D possibly corresponds to TRBD1 (6 bases). The CDR3 runs to 14 residues. Deletions cut 6 bases from V and 4 bases from J, with 15 bases between. The germline V gene encodes CDR1 LNHDA and CDR2 SQIVND (reference sequence). This chain's CDR3 is CASRIPGQIYGYTF. The CDR3 DNA follows: TGTGCCAGTAGGATTCCGGGACAAATCTATGGCTACACCTTC.

This chain joins TRBV4-3 and TRBJ2-5, with 13 positions matching TRBD2. Germline CDR1 and CDR2: LGHNA and YSLEER. This CDR3 contains 18 residues. The trim removed 0 bases at V and 0 bases at J, leaving 4 bases unmatched. Written as DNA, the CDR3 is TGCGCCAGCAGCCAAGAGCCACTAGCGGGGGGGTACCAAGAGACCCAGTACTTC. Translating it yields CASSQEPLAGGYQETQYF.

The rearrangement joins TRBV7-2 to TRBJ1-2, with D possibly being TRBD1 (5 bases). The germline V and J ends were trimmed by 4 bases and 9 bases, with 24 bases remaining between them. The CDR3 consists of 16 residues. From germline, CDR1 is SGHTA and CDR2 FQGNSA. For the CDR3, the DNA is TGTGCCAGCAGCTCAGAGAGACCGGGACCCGGTCGCAGCTACACCTTC. Translated, it gives CASSSERPGPGRSYTF.

The gene calls are TRBV11-2 and TRBJ2-2; 8 bases are shared with TRBD1. The CDR3 loop spans 15 amino acids. From germline, CDR1 is SGHAT and CDR2 FQNNGV. V lost 5 bases and J lost 4; bases outside the gene matches: 6. The CDR3 nucleotides are TGTGCCAGCAGCACCCTGGACAGGGTCACCGGGGAGCTGTTTTTT. Translated, it gives CASSTLDRVTGELFF.

The V gene is TRBV14, the J gene TRBJ1-1, with D uncertain. V shed 1 base and J shed 4 bases, with 22 bases lying between them. Germline CDR1 and CDR2: SGHDN and FVKESK. The CDR3 contains 18 residues. The CDR3 DNA sequence: TGTGCCAGCAGCCAAGCTCCTGACCTAGGAGAAAGGGTCACTGAAGCTTTCTTT. This sequence encodes CASSQAPDLGERVTEAFF.

The V call is TRBV7-2, the J call TRBJ2-7; 8 nucleotides match TRBD2. In germline, CDR1 is SGHTA, CDR2 FQGNSA. This CDR3 has 16 amino acids. With V trimmed by 1 base and J by 1 base, 6 bases remained unmatched. The CDR3 sequence is CASSLGLSGTSYEQYF. CDR3 nucleotide sequence: TGTGCCAGCAGCTTAGGACTTAGCGGGACATCCTACGAGCAGTACTTC.

The rearrangement links TRBV11-3 to TRBJ2-3; tentatively, D is TRBD1 (5 bases). CDR1 SGHNT and CDR2 YENEEA come from the germline V gene. V was cut by 3 bases and J by 0 bases, with 7 bases left in between. This CDR3 is 14 amino acids long. The CDR3 reads CASSFGASTDTQYF. In DNA, the CDR3 is TGTGCCAGCAGCTTTGGGGCTAGCACAGATACGCAGTATTTT.

This chain links TRBV14 with TRBJ2-2; 7 nucleotides line up with TRBD1. The CDR3 covers 14 residues. Germline trimming cut 4 bases from V and 3 bases from J; bases unmatched to any gene: 2. Germline CDR1 reads SGHDN; CDR2 reads FVKESK. Here the CDR3 reads CASSPTGDTGELFF. The CDR3 DNA sequence: TGTGCCAGCAGCCCCACAGGGGACACCGGGGAGCTGTTTTTT.

The rearrangement links TRBV15 to TRBJ2-5; 7 nucleotides match TRBD1. CDR3 length equals 13 residues. Germline V gene lookup returns CDR1 LNHNV and CDR2 YYDKDF (reference sequence). V was clipped by 9 bases and J by 1 base; unmatched bases: 5. The CDR3 nucleotides read TGTGCCACTGCAGGGGGACCCCAAGAGACCCAGTACTTC. It specifies CATAGGPQETQYF.

The rearrangement links TRBV7-6 to TRBJ2-1; tentative D call: TRBD1 (5 bases). There are 13 residues in the CDR3. The germline V gene encodes CDR1 SGHVS and CDR2 FNYEAQ. V lost 1 base and J 9 bases, leaving 10 bases between the germline ends. CDR3 sequence: CASSLVGRAEQFF. In DNA, the CDR3 is TGTGCCAGCAGCTTAGTTGGCAGGGCTGAGCAGTTCTTC.

This clone was counted only a few times. This chain joins TRBV29-1 and TRBJ2-1, with a possible D match to TRBD2 (5 bases). Germline V gene data show CDR1 as SQVTM and CDR2 as ANQGSEA. The CDR3 contains 14 residues. Trimming removed 4 bases from V and 4 bases from J, with 14 bases in between. The CDR3 sequence is CSVAALRRYNEQFF. CDR3 nucleotide sequence: TGCAGCGTTGCGGCCCTTCGGAGGTACAATGAGCAGTTCTTC.

J is TRBJ2-7 and V is TRBV19; D assignment may be TRBD1 or TRBD2 (5 bases each). Deletions cut 3 bases from V and 1 base from J, with 7 bases between. Germline CDR1 and CDR2: LNHDA and SQIVND (reference sequence). The CDR3 spans 13 residues. CDR3 bases: TGTGCCAGTAGTATTGGGGGATCCTACGAGCAGTACTTC. Encoded protein: CASSIGGSYEQYF.

The chain carries TRBV5-4 and TRBJ1-1, with TRBD1 identical over 8 bases. CDR1 is SGHNT, CDR2 YYREEE, per germline (reference sequence). V lost 4 bases to trimming and J lost 2 bases; unmatched junction nucleotides: 7. The CDR3 spans 15 residues. The CDR3 coding sequence is TGTGCCAGCAGCCAATACACAGGGGGAAACACTGAAGCTTTCTTT. This translates into CASSQYTGGNTEAFF. Combining the CDR3 with reference TRBV5-4 and TRBJ1-1 gives the whole variable domain ETGVTQSPTHLIKTRGQQVTLRCSSQSGHNTVSWYQQALGQGPQFIFQYYREEENGRGNFPPRFSGLQFPNYSSELNVNALELDDSALYLCASSQYTGGNTEAFFGQGTRLTVV.

This sequence joins TRBV6-2 or TRBV6-3 and TRBJ2-7, with D maybe TRBD2 (6 bases). CDR3 size: 14 residues. CDR1 is MNHEY, CDR2 SVGEGT, per germline. Trimming left V 5 bases short and J 0 bases short, with 11 bases between. The CDR3 nucleotides read TGTGCCAGCAGTCTTCGGGACTCCTCCTACGAGCAGTACTTC. This translates into CASSLRDSSYEQYF.

The CDR3 DNA follows: TGTGCCAGCAGCTTAAGTTGGACGGAAGATTCACCCCTCCACTTT. It codes for CASSLSWTEDSPLHF. J is TRBJ1-6 and V is TRBV11-2; D gene uncertain. Per germline, CDR1 SGHAT and CDR2 FQNNGV. The CDR3 covers 15 residues. Trimming took 2 bases from V and 8 from J, leaving 13 bases between them.

The chain combines TRBV4-3 with TRBJ1-1; D possibly corresponds to TRBD1 (5 bases). The CDR3 loop spans 15 amino acids. Germline loops: CDR1 LGHNA, CDR2 YSLEER. V was clipped by 4 bases and J by 7 bases, with 19 bases between them. The CDR3 loop is CASSLGGAASHEAFF. DNA of the CDR3: TGCGCCAGCAGCCTGGGAGGGGCCGCGTCCCATGAAGCTTTCTTT.

This chain links TRBV11-2 with TRBJ1-5; no firm D call. The V end was cut by 5 bases, the J end by 3 bases, with 11 bases between. Germline lookup yields CDR1 SGHAT and CDR2 FQNNGV. The CDR3 loop spans 14 amino acids. The CDR3 DNA sequence: TGTGCCAGCAGCCCGTTCGGAATCAATCAGCCCCAGCATTTT. Amino acids: CASSPFGINQPQHF.

The gene calls are TRBV28 and TRBJ2-7, with 7 bases fitting TRBD1. V lost 7 bases and J lost 2; bases outside the gene matches: 11. This CDR3 comprises 15 residues. The germline CDR1 and CDR2 sequences are MDHEN and SYDVKM. The CDR3 DNA is TGTGCCAGCACCCTTAGTAAAGGGACAGCCTACGAGCAGTACTTC. Amino acid sequence: CASTLSKGTAYEQYF.

The V gene is TRBV7-2, the J gene TRBJ1-6, with D perhaps matching TRBD1 (6 bases). Trimming shortened V by 6 bases and J by 7 bases, and 10 bases separated the two germline ends. The germline V gene encodes CDR1 SGHTA and CDR2 FQGNSA. The CDR3 loop spans 13 amino acids. CDR3 region: CASSSRGNSPLHF. The CDR3 DNA reads as TGTGCCAGCAGTTCAAGGGGGAATTCACCCCTCCACTTT.

This clone was recorded only once. The genes are TRBV19 and TRBJ2-7; 12 nucleotides align to TRBD1. The germline V gene has CDR1 LNHDA and CDR2 SQIVND (reference sequence). J lost 5 bases, V lost 3 bases, and 8 bases had no gene match. The CDR3 has 16 amino acids. CDR3: CASSIWQGQGAHEQYF. The CDR3 coding sequence is TGTGCCAGTAGTATCTGGCAGGGACAGGGGGCCCACGAGCAGTACTTC.

This chain links TRBV28 with TRBJ2-7, with 7 bases lining up with TRBD2. V was clipped by 3 bases and J by 0 bases; unmatched bases: 11. The CDR3 has 17 residues. Germline CDR1 MDHEN, CDR2 SYDVKM. The CDR3, as DNA: TGTGCCAGCAGTTTCCGACTAACTAGCGAGACCTCCTACGAGCAGTACTTC. It encodes CASSFRLTSETSYEQYF.

This clone was counted between two and nine times. This sequence joins TRBV5-1 and TRBJ2-1; D might be TRBD2 (5 bases). Trimming took off 5 bases at V and 10 bases at J, with 25 bases between the two ends. This CDR3 comprises 16 residues. The V gene's germline CDR1 is SGHRS and CDR2 YFSETQ. This CDR3 is CASSFSATLGRSEQFF. The CDR3 nucleotides read TGCGCCAGCAGTTTTTCGGCCACCCTGGGGAGAAGCGAGCAGTTCTTC.